This T cell receptor (beta chain) was obtained from a study of blood T cells in healthy people across ages. Study-level results: Because donor CMV status was unknown, expanded clonotype changes were possibly confounded.

Remarks on this clonotype: Its antigen is currently unknown.

For the second PCR, which ran for about 7 to 11 cycles, a sample-barcoded 5' primer and a J-beta primer mix were used. Using its own MiXCR run on the 5' RACE reads, TCRdb lists one record per CDR3 protein. The sample yields around 1,000,000 distinct CDR3 sequences, 20% to 25% seen once. CDR1 and CDR2 (germline): SGHTA, FQGTGA. The CDR3 length is 14 residues. V lost 3 bases, J lost 13 bases, and 12 bases stayed unmatched. These data also featured in a second study, about T cells of mothers and their children. Per that study: In this cohort, donors were a few healthy Caucasian mothers plus their six children.

This sequence was found in a girl aged 2 to 10 in good health. This rearrangement joins TRBV7-3 to TRBJ2-3; TRBD1 agrees at 8 bases. The sequenced sample was blood. Here the CDR3 DNA reads TGTGCCAGCAGCTTGGTCATCCAGGGGGCCGCCAAGTATTTT. Encoded protein: CASSLVIQGAAKYF.